Sequencing of this T cell receptor (beta chain) was carried out in a study of blood T cells in healthy people across ages. Overall study: Per two T cells, about one barcoded beta molecule was captured through template switching.

Approximately 10 milliliters was the volume of peripheral blood drawn from each donor. To note about this clonotype: The antigen is not known.

Germline V gene lookup returns CDR1 SQVTM and CDR2 ANQGSEA. The CDR3 covers 14 residues. The V end lost 1 base, the J end lost 3 bases, and 13 bases lay between the germline ends. General study findings and limits: Strong correlation linked observed beta diversity and percent naive T cells.

A second about 7 to 12 cycle PCR used barcoded and J-beta primers. Every molecule of cDNA carried a tag from a template-switch adaptor with 12 random nucleotides. TCRdb analysed the 5' RACE reads with MiXCR anew, one entry per CDR3 protein. Among under 1,000,000 distinct CDR3 sequences listed, roughly 34% were seen once. Sequenced: blood. The TCR was taken from a man younger than 35 in good health. This chain connects TRBV29-1 to TRBJ2-7; perhaps TRBD2 as D (5 bases). The CDR3 bases are TGCAGCGTTGAAGGAGGGCCAACCTACTACGAGCAGTACTTC. It encodes CSVEGGPTYYEQYF.